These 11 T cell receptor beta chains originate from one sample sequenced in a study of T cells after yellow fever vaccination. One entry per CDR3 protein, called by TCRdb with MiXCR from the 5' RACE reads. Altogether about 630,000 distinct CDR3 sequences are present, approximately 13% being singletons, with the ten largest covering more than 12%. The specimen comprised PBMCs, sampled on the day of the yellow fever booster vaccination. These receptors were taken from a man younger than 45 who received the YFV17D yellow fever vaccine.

In nucleotides, the CDR3 is TGTGCCAGCAGTTACCCACACACCGGGGAGCTGTTTTTT. Protein product: CASSYPHTGELFF. The chain carries TRBV6-5 and TRBJ2-2; D is unresolved. With 2 bases removed from V and 3 bases from J, the gap between germline ends came to 4 bases. This CDR3 region has 13 residues. The germline V gene has CDR1 MNHEY and CDR2 SVGAGI.

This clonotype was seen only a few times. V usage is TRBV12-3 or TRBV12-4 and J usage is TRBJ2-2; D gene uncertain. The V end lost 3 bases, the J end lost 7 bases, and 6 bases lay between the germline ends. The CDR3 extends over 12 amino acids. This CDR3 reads CASSLTSGELFF. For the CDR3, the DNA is TGTGCCAGCAGTTTGACGAGCGGGGAGCTGTTTTTT.

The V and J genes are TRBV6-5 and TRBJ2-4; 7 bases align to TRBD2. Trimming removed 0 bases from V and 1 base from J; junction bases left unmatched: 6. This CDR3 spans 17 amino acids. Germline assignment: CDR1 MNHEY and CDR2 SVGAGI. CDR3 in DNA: TGTGCCAGCAGTTACTCGTCCGGGGGGAACGCCAAAAACATTCAGTACTTC. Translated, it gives CASSYSSGGNAKNIQYF.

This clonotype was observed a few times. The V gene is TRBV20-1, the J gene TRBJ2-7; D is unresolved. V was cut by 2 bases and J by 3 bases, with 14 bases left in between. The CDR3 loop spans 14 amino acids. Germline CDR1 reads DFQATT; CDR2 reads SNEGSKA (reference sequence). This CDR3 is CSARTPLPNYEQYF. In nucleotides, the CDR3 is TGCAGTGCTAGAACTCCTCTCCCGAACTACGAGCAGTACTTC.

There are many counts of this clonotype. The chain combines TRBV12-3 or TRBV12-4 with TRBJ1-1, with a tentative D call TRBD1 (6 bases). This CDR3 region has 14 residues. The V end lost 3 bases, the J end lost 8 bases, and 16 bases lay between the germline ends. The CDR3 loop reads CASSFLAGEVEAFF. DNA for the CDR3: TGTGCCAGCAGTTTCCTCGCAGGGGAGGTAGAAGCTTTCTTT.

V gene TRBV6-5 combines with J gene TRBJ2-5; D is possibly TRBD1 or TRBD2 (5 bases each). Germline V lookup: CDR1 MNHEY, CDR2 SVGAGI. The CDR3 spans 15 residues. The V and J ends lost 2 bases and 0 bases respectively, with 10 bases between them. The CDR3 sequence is CASSYLGTHQETQYF. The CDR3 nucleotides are TGTGCCAGCAGTTACCTCGGGACCCACCAAGAGACCCAGTACTTC.

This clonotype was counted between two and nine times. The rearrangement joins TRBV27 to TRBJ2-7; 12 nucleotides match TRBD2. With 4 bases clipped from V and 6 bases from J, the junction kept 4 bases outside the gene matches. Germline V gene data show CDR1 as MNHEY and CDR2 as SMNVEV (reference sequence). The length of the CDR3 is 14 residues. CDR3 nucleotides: TGTGCCAGCAGTTCGCCTAGCGGGAGGGGCGAGCAGTACTTC. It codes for CASSSPSGRGEQYF.

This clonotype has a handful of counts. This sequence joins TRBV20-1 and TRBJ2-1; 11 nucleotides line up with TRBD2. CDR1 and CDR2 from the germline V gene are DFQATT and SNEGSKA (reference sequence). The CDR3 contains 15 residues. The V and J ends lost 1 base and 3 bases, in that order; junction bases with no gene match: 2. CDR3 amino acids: CSARGTSGFYNEQFF. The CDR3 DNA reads TGCAGTGCTAGAGGGACTAGCGGGTTCTACAATGAGCAGTTCTTC.

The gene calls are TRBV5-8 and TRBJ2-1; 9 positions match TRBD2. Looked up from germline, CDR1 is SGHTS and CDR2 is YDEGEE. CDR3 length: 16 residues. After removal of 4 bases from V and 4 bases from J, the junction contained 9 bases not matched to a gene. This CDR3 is CASSPAGTSFYNEQFF. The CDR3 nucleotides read TGTGCCAGCAGCCCAGCCGGGACTAGCTTTTACAATGAGCAGTTCTTC.

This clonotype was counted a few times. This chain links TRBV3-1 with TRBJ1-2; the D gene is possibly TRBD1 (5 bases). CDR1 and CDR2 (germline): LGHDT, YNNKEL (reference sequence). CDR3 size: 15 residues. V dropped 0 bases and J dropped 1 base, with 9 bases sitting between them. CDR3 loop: CASSQDRTHNYGYTF. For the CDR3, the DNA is TGTGCCAGCAGCCAAGATCGGACACATAACTATGGCTACACCTTC.

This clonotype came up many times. CDR3 residues: CASSEFSGPSGIDTQYF. CDR3 DNA: TGTGCCAGCAGTGAATTTTCCGGGCCGTCAGGGATAGATACGCAGTATTTT. The rearrangement joins TRBV25-1 to TRBJ2-3, with D tentatively TRBD1 (5 bases). The germline CDR1 and CDR2 sequences are MGHDK and SYGVNS. The V end was cut by 1 base, the J end by 5 bases, with 19 bases between. This CDR3 has 17 residues.